This TCR beta chain was found in a study of T-cell memory formation after mild COVID-19. Study observations and caveats: From day 15 to 85, contracting clones were balanced between CD4 and CD8, whereas later expanders leaned toward CD4+.

TCRdb reprocessed the 5' RACE reads via MiXCR and lists one record per CDR3 protein. Of almost 550,000 distinct CDR3 sequences in the sample, about 20% were seen once. The CDR3 has 12 residues. Trimming shortened V by 6 bases and J by 7 bases, and 10 bases separated the two germline ends. Per the germline V gene, CDR1 is MGHRA and CDR2 is YSYEKL. This clonotype was observed a handful of times. What it binds is unknown. Sequenced sample: PBMCs or a T cell subset sorted from them (not recorded which). The source of this sequence is an adult woman who had mild COVID-19 (a few samples of this study predate the infection). Cell type and time point are not known. V and J are TRBV4-1 and TRBJ2-1, with D hard to call. The CDR3 loop reads CASRSSTNEQFF. The CDR3 DNA is TGCGCCAGCAGGTCCTCCACGAATGAGCAGTTCTTC.